The 27 T cell receptor beta chains given below trace back to one sample, sequenced in a study of patients and donors after allogeneic stem cell transplantation. Each CDR3 protein gets one entry after TCRdb re-called the RT-PCR reads with MiXCR. The data contain about 160,000 distinct CDR3 sequences, about a third of them singletons. Material: blood, either unsorted or a sorted T cell fraction (not recorded which). Receptors were obtained from a human donor who was either an allogeneic HSCT recipient or a stem cell or donor lymphocyte infusion donor (not recorded which). It is not recorded whose cells these are; they may come from a transplant donor.

This clonotype was seen more than once but under ten times. The V call is TRBV10-3, the J call TRBJ1-2; 7 positions agree with TRBD1. V lost 0 bases to trimming and J lost 4 bases; unmatched junction nucleotides: 5. The germline CDR1 and CDR2 sequences are ENHRY and SYGVKD. There are 15 residues in the CDR3. The DNA of the CDR3 is TGTGCCATCAGTGAGTCAGTACAGGGGACCTATGGCTACACCTTC. As protein: CAISESVQGTYGYTF.

The V gene is TRBV4-3, the J gene TRBJ1-1; a weak D match, TRBD1 (6 bases). The V gene lost 0 bases and the J gene lost 7 bases, with 18 bases spanning the gap. This CDR3 has 16 residues. Germline-derived CDR1 and CDR2 are LGHNA and YSLEER. In DNA, the CDR3 is TGCGCCAGCAGCCAAGAGATGGGAACGACAGGCCTTGAAGCTTTCTTT. This gives the protein CASSQEMGTTGLEAFF.

The chain uses TRBV28 and TRBJ1-3; D may be TRBD1 (6 bases). The CDR3 has 15 amino acids. Germline V gene lookup returns CDR1 MDHEN and CDR2 SYDVKM. The ends were cut back, 3 bases at V and 1 base at J, with 10 bases in the middle. CDR3 in amino acids: CASSFGTPSGNTIYF. The CDR3 DNA sequence: TGTGCCAGCAGTTTCGGGACACCTTCTGGAAACACCATATATTTT.

In its sample, this clonotype was seen a few times. The chain has TRBV15 and TRBJ1-1; a weak D match, TRBD1 (5 bases). CDR1 and CDR2 from the germline V gene are LNHNV and YYDKDF (reference sequence). The CDR3 totals 13 residues. Between the trimmed V and J ends, which lost 3 bases and 7 bases, there was a span of 12 bases. The CDR3 sequence: CATSSALGGEAFF. The CDR3 bases are TGTGCCACCAGCAGTGCACTTGGGGGTGAAGCTTTCTTT. The variable domain in full, with the rest retrieved from reference TRBV15 and TRBJ1-1, is DAMVIQNPRYQVTQFGKPVTLSCSQTLNHNVMYWYQQKSSQAPKLLFHYYDKDFNNEADTPDNFQSRRPNTSFCFLDIRSPGLGDTAMYLCATSSALGGEAFFGQGTRLTVV.

In its sample, this clonotype was seen a few times. The chain combines TRBV20-1 with TRBJ1-4; D remains unclear. The CDR3 spans 14 residues. The germline V gene encodes CDR1 DFQATT and CDR2 SNEGSKA (reference sequence). Trimming removed 4 bases from V and 8 bases from J, with 17 bases in between. The CDR3 region is CSATRAAAGEKLFF. In DNA, the CDR3 is TGCAGTGCTACTCGGGCCGCGGCGGGGGAAAAACTGTTTTTT.

The chain uses TRBV11-2 and TRBJ1-6; 9 bases agree with TRBD1. CDR3 length: 15 amino acids. V lost 2 bases and J lost 7; bases outside the gene matches: 3. Germline lookup yields CDR1 SGHAT and CDR2 FQNNGV. The DNA of the CDR3 is TGTGCCAGCAGCTTACGGGGGACAGGGAATTCACCCCTCCACTTT. Protein: CASSLRGTGNSPLHF.

The chain couples TRBV29-1 to TRBJ2-7; the D gene is possibly TRBD2 (6 bases). The germline gives CDR1 SQVTM, CDR2 ANQGSEA. The CDR3 consists of 14 residues. The V end lost 6 bases, the J end lost 0 bases, and 15 bases lay between the germline ends. CDR3 DNA: TGCAGCGTCGCTGGGACGGGAGACTCCTACGAGCAGTACTTC. Residues: CSVAGTGDSYEQYF.

The V and J genes are TRBV10-2 and TRBJ2-3; 7 bases match TRBD2. V lost 4 bases to trimming and J lost 1 base; unmatched junction nucleotides: 5. The CDR3 has 15 amino acids. Per germline, CDR1 WSHSY and CDR2 SAAADI. CDR3 sequence: CASSGAGVGTDTQYF. Written as DNA, the CDR3 is TGCGCCAGCAGTGGCGCGGGGGTCGGCACAGATACGCAGTATTTT.

This chain joins TRBV12-3 or TRBV12-4 and TRBJ2-3; D call uncertain. The CDR3 has 19 residues. The V gene lost 3 bases and the J gene lost 0 bases, with 22 bases spanning the gap. CDR3 bases: TGTGCCAGCAGTTTGGTCCCCTCTACTCGATCCGCTAGCACAGATACGCAGTATTTT. Amino acids: CASSLVPSTRSASTDTQYF.

The chain links TRBV7-2 to TRBJ1-2, with unresolved D. V lost 3 bases to trimming and J lost 3 bases, with 8 bases between them. Germline V gene lookup returns CDR1 SGHTA and CDR2 FQGNSA. CDR3 length: 13 amino acids. The CDR3 bases are TGTGCCAGCAGCTTCGACGGAGACTATGGCTACACCTTC. Its translation: CASSFDGDYGYTF. The variable domain in full, completed from reference TRBV7-2 and TRBJ1-2, reads GAGVSQSPSNKVTEKGKDVELRCDPISGHTALYWYRQSLGQGLEFLIYFQGNSAPDKSGLPSDRFSAERTGGSVSTLTIQRTQQEDSAVYLCASSFDGDYGYTFGSGTRLTVV.

This clonotype showed up just a few times. The chain is built from TRBV12-3 or TRBV12-4 and TRBJ1-5; a possible D gene is TRBD1 (5 bases). CDR3 length equals 15 residues. V was cut by 4 bases and J by 4 bases, with 14 bases left in between. The DNA of the CDR3 is TGTGCCAGCAGTTGGATTGTGGGGCCAAATCAGCCCCAGCATTTT. This sequence encodes CASSWIVGPNQPQHF.

This clonotype was counted only a few times. This chain connects TRBV20-1 to TRBJ1-3; 8 bases fit TRBD1. This CDR3 is 14 amino acids long. The J segment lost 4 bases and the V segment lost 4 bases, leaving 6 bases of the junction unmatched. Germline V lookup: CDR1 DFQATT, CDR2 SNEGSKA (reference sequence). The CDR3 here is CSATRTGLGNTIYF. In DNA form, the CDR3 reads TGCAGTGCTACCCGGACAGGGCTAGGAAACACCATATATTTT.

The genes are TRBV5-1 and TRBJ2-2; no definite D call. The CDR3 contains 14 residues. V gave up 0 bases and J gave up 9 bases, with 12 bases separating them. From germline, CDR1 is SGHRS and CDR2 YFSETQ. The CDR3 is CASSLALKSWELFF. CDR3 sequence (DNA): TGCGCCAGCAGCTTGGCCCTAAAATCTTGGGAGCTGTTTTTT.

The chain joins TRBV7-2 to TRBJ2-4; the D is unclear. This CDR3 region has 13 residues. Trimming stripped 1 base from V and 8 bases from J, with 9 bases between. The V gene's germline CDR1 is SGHTA and CDR2 FQGNSA. The CDR3 loop is CASSLVQVDIQYF. As DNA, the CDR3 is TGTGCCAGCAGCTTAGTCCAGGTCGACATTCAGTACTTC.

This clonotype was recorded a few times. V gene TRBV27 combines with J gene TRBJ2-3; 9 nucleotides align to TRBD1. This CDR3 comprises 17 residues. V shed 5 bases and J 6 bases; nucleotides not matched to a gene: 15. The germline V gene has CDR1 MNHEY and CDR2 SMNVEV (reference sequence). CDR3 sequence (DNA): TGTGCCAGCAGTCCCTATATGGGGGACAGGGCAGGCGATACGCAGTATTTT. This translates into CASSPYMGDRAGDTQYF.

This chain's CDR3 is CASSVDPSGANVLTF. In DNA, the CDR3 is TGTGCCAGCAGTGTGGATCCTTCTGGGGCCAACGTCCTGACTTTC. The chain recombines TRBV12-3 or TRBV12-4 with TRBJ2-6; D is unclear. V was clipped by 5 bases and J by 1 base, with 9 bases between them. The CDR3 totals 15 residues.

The chain recombines TRBV30 with TRBJ1-2; D not certain. The ends were cut back, 6 bases at V and 2 bases at J, with 7 bases in the middle. The CDR3 is 11 residues long. From germline, CDR1 is GTSNPN and CDR2 SVGIG (reference sequence). The CDR3 region has the DNA TGTGCCTGTGACGGGAACTATGGCTACACCTTC. Amino acid sequence: CACDGNYGYTF.

J is TRBJ1-5 and V is TRBV27; D might be TRBD1 (5 bases). Germline assignment: CDR1 MNHEY and CDR2 SMNVEV (reference sequence). V lost 2 bases and J lost 9, with 14 bases in between. The CDR3 consists of 14 residues. CDR3 sequence: CASSLQGDVGPQHF. The CDR3 DNA is TGTGCCAGCAGTTTACAAGGGGACGTGGGGCCCCAGCATTTT.

In this sample, this clonotype turned up a few times. The chain employs TRBV7-6 and TRBJ1-1; D is undetermined. The CDR3 has 14 residues. Germline lookup yields CDR1 SGHVS and CDR2 FNYEAQ. Trimming cost V 3 bases and J 0 bases, with 8 bases left between them. CDR3 amino acids: CASSFGKMNTEAFF. The CDR3, as DNA: TGTGCCAGCAGCTTCGGCAAAATGAACACTGAAGCTTTCTTT.

The V gene is TRBV4-1, the J gene TRBJ2-7, with D perhaps TRBD1 (5 bases). Germline V gives CDR1 MGHRA, CDR2 YSYEKL. Between the trimmed V and J ends, which lost 2 bases and 0 bases, there was a span of 14 bases. CDR3 size: 16 residues. The CDR3 DNA follows: TGCGCCAGCAGCCAAAGCTCTGACAGATTCTCCTACGAGCAGTACTTC. As protein: CASSQSSDRFSYEQYF.

The table lists this clonotype with a few counts. The genes are TRBV7-9 and TRBJ1-1; D gene unclear. Germline CDR1 is SEHNR and CDR2 is FQNEAQ (reference sequence). The germline V and J ends were trimmed by 5 bases and 6 bases, with 10 bases remaining between them. The CDR3 runs 12 residues. The CDR3 reads CASSPLQPEAFF. Written as DNA, the CDR3 is TGTGCCAGCAGCCCCCTCCAACCTGAAGCTTTCTTT. The full variable domain, completed using reference TRBV7-9 and TRBJ1-1, is DTGVSQNPRHKITKRGQNVTFRCDPISEHNRLYWYRQTLGQGPEFLTYFQNEAQLEKSRLLSDRFSAERPKGSFSTLEIQRTEQGDSAMYLCASSPLQPEAFFGQGTRLTVV.

The V gene is TRBV12-3 or TRBV12-4, the J gene TRBJ2-7; 8 bases line up with TRBD1. The CDR3 length is 16 residues. V dropped 0 bases and J dropped 1; count of bases not matched to a gene: 5. The CDR3 loop reads CASSLAAGQVSYEQYF. The CDR3 DNA reads as TGTGCCAGCAGTTTAGCCGCGGGACAGGTTTCCTACGAGCAGTACTTC.

This chain joins TRBV20-1 and TRBJ1-6, with a possible D match to TRBD1 (5 bases). CDR1 is DFQATT, CDR2 SNEGSKA, per germline (reference sequence). The CDR3 spans 14 residues. Trimming took off 6 bases at V and 7 bases at J, with 16 bases between the two ends. CDR3 sequence reads: CSATRDSLNSPLHF. The CDR3 DNA reads TGCAGTGCAACTAGAGACAGCCTGAATTCACCCCTCCACTTT.

The chain employs TRBV12-3 or TRBV12-4 and TRBJ1-2; possible D gene TRBD1, 6 bases. CDR3 length equals 14 residues. The ends were cut back, 0 bases at V and 4 bases at J, with 9 bases in the middle. CDR3 DNA sequence: TGTGCCAGCAGTTTAGCACGCAGGGGCTATGGCTACACCTTC. This encodes CASSLARRGYGYTF.

This sequence joins TRBV6-5 and TRBJ1-2; possible D gene TRBD1, 5 bases. V dropped 6 bases and J dropped 4 bases, with 9 bases sitting between them. The length of the CDR3 is 12 residues. Germline-derived CDR1 and CDR2 are MNHEY and SVGAGI. CDR3 sequence: CASRGGSYGYTF. CDR3 nucleotide sequence: TGTGCCAGCAGGGGGGGATCCTATGGCTACACCTTC.

The chain carries TRBV25-1 and TRBJ1-1; maybe TRBD1 (5 bases). Trimming shortened V by 7 bases and J by 5 bases, and 14 bases separated the two germline ends. The CDR3 has 13 residues. Germline loops: CDR1 MGHDK, CDR2 SYGVNS. The CDR3: CASNLGGGTEAFF. The DNA of the CDR3 is TGTGCCAGCAACCTCGGGGGGGGTACTGAAGCTTTCTTT.

This clonotype was detected ten times or more. The J gene is TRBJ2-3, the V gene TRBV5-1; no definite D call. Germline V gene sequence: CDR1 SGHRS, CDR2 YFSETQ. The CDR3 is made up of 15 amino acids. Trimming stripped 2 bases from V and 1 base from J, with 11 bases between. Written as DNA, the CDR3 is TGCGCCAGCAGCTTTAGGGTGATAGGCACAGATACGCAGTATTTT. Translation: CASSFRVIGTDTQYF.